The 18 T cell receptor beta chains below all came from one sample that was sequenced in a study of blood T cell repertoires in COVID-19. Sequencing used immunoSEQ multiplex PCR; TCRdb keeps in-frame clones, though not all of them. The table lists about 14,000 clones, roughly 90% of them singletons, with 2.5% to 4% in the top ten. The material sequenced was peripheral blood. The receptors originated from a human donor in a cohort sampled during active COVID-19.

The J gene is TRBJ1-5, the V gene TRBV12-3 or TRBV12-4; no definite D call. The CDR3 is made up of 12 amino acids. V was shortened by 5 bases and J by 9 bases, with 11 bases between the two germline ends. This chain's CDR3 is CASSPAGLPQHF. Here the CDR3 DNA reads TGTGCCAGCAGTCCCGCGGGGTTGCCCCAGCATTTT.

The V call is TRBV5-1, the J call TRBJ1-1; TRBD1 might be the D (5 bases). The CDR3 consists of 14 residues. In germline, CDR1 is SGHRS, CDR2 YFSETQ. Trimming removed 6 bases at V and 1 base at J, with 13 bases between. The DNA for the CDR3 is TGCGCCAGCATGGGGGGAACCCAGAACACTGAAGCTTTCTTT. Its protein product is CASMGGTQNTEAFF.

The CDR3 coding sequence is TGTGCCAGTAGTATGACAGGGAGGTCCGGGGAGCTGTTTTTT. This gives the protein CASSMTGRSGELFF. The chain carries TRBV19 and TRBJ2-2, with D perhaps TRBD1 (7 bases). The V end was cut by 3 bases, the J end by 6 bases, with 11 bases between. The CDR3 runs to 14 residues. CDR1 and CDR2 from the germline V gene are LNHDA and SQIVND (reference sequence). The complete variable domain, with remaining parts taken from reference TRBV19 and TRBJ2-2, reads DGGITQSPKYLFRKEGQNVTLSCEQNLNHDAMYWYRQDPGQGLRLIYYSQIVNDFQKGDIAEGYSVSREKKESFPLTVTSAQKNPTAFYLCASSMTGRSGELFFGEGSRLTVL.

The V gene is TRBV7-2, the J gene TRBJ1-1; D is possibly TRBD1 (5 bases). Trimming shortened V by 3 bases and J by 0 bases, and 8 bases separated the two germline ends. Germline V gives CDR1 SGHTA, CDR2 FQGNSA. The CDR3 runs to 14 residues. This CDR3 is CASSFGQLNTEAFF. The CDR3, as DNA: TGTGCCAGCAGCTTCGGACAATTGAACACTGAAGCTTTCTTT. Combining the CDR3 with reference TRBV7-2 and TRBJ1-1 gives the whole variable domain GAGVSQSPSNKVTEKGKDVELRCDPISGHTALYWYRQSLGQGLEFLIYFQGNSAPDKSGLPSDRFSAERTGGSVSTLTIQRTQQEDSAVYLCASSFGQLNTEAFFGQGTRLTVV.

The V and J genes are TRBV30 and TRBJ2-7, with 10 bases fitting TRBD1. CDR3 length equals 14 residues. Germline V gene data show CDR1 as GTSNPN and CDR2 as SVGIG (reference sequence). V dropped 5 bases and J dropped 6; count of bases not matched to a gene: 10. CDR3 nucleotides: TGTGCCTGGGGAACGGGACAGGGGTCTTCCGAGCAGTACTTC. Amino acids: CAWGTGQGSSEQYF.

As DNA, the CDR3 is TGTGCTAGTGGTTTGGCTCCGGGACAGGGGCAGGGCGAGCAGTACTTC. Amino acid sequence: CASGLAPGQGQGEQYF. This chain joins TRBV12-5 and TRBJ2-7; 10 nucleotides match TRBD1. Trimming cost V 1 base and J 6 bases; bases outside gene matches: 9. This CDR3 region has 16 residues. The germline CDR1 and CDR2 sequences are LGHNT and FRNRAP.

This chain uses TRBV19 with TRBJ1-2; D may be TRBD1 (5 bases). Per the germline V gene, CDR1 is LNHDA and CDR2 is SQIVND (reference sequence). The CDR3 loop spans 14 amino acids. V gave up 10 bases and J gave up 3 bases, with 18 bases separating them. CDR3 loop: CATGFQRGDYGYTF. The CDR3 DNA reads as TGTGCCACCGGATTCCAAAGGGGTGACTATGGCTACACCTTC.

V is TRBV11-2 and J is TRBJ2-2; the match to TRBD1 covers 7 bases. After removal of 5 bases from V and 3 bases from J, the junction contained 9 bases not matched to a gene. This CDR3 has 16 amino acids. The germline V gene has CDR1 SGHAT and CDR2 FQNNGV. The CDR3 nucleotides read TGTGCCAGCAGCAATCAAAGGACAGGAGACACCGGGGAGCTGTTTTTT. Translated: CASSNQRTGDTGELFF. Full variable domain (outside the CDR3, taken from reference TRBV11-2 and TRBJ2-2): EAGVAQSPRYKIIEKRQSVAFWCNPISGHATLYWYQQILGQGPKLLIQFQNNGVVDDSQLPKDRFSAERLKGVDSTLKIQPAKLEDSAVYLCASSNQRTGDTGELFFGEGSRLTVL.

The J gene is TRBJ1-2, the V gene TRBV2, with 7 bases fitting TRBD1. Germline lookup yields CDR1 SNHLY and CDR2 FYNNEI. Trimming at V came to 2 bases and at J to 7 bases, leaving 10 bases not matched to a gene. The CDR3 consists of 15 residues. The CDR3 nucleotides are TGTGCCAGCAGTGAAATATCCCGACAGGGCATTGGCTACACCTTC. Its protein is CASSEISRQGIGYTF.

The chain combines TRBV11-3 with TRBJ1-2; D is perhaps TRBD1 (5 bases). The CDR3 extends over 17 amino acids. Trimming removed 3 bases from V and 2 bases from J, with 19 bases in between. In germline, CDR1 is SGHNT, CDR2 YENEEA. The CDR3 sequence is CASSFRWRGVRNYGYTF. CDR3 nucleotide sequence: TGTGCCAGCAGCTTTCGGTGGAGGGGCGTGCGGAACTATGGCTACACCTTC. Complete variable domain (other parts from reference TRBV11-3 and TRBJ1-2): EAGVVQSPRYKIIEKKQPVAFWCNPISGHNTLYWYLQNLGQGPELLIRYENEEAVDDSQLPKDRFSAERLKGVDSTLKIQPAELGDSAVYLCASSFRWRGVRNYGYTFGSGTRLTVV.

The V and J genes are TRBV5-1 and TRBJ2-3; 7 bases align to TRBD2. The CDR3 sequence is 15 residues long. Per germline, CDR1 SGHRS and CDR2 YFSETQ. J gave up 0 bases and V 2 bases, and 3 bases lay outside the gene matches. The chain's CDR3 is CASSLSGVSTDTQYF. The CDR3 nucleotides read TGCGCCAGCAGCTTAAGCGGGGTTAGCACAGATACGCAGTATTTT. Full variable domain (remainder filled in from reference TRBV5-1 and TRBJ2-3): KAGVTQTPRYLIKTRGQQVTLSCSPISGHRSVSWYQQTPGQGLQFLFEYFSETQRNKGNFPGRFSGRQFSNSRSEMNVSTLELGDSALYLCASSLSGVSTDTQYFGPGTRLTVL.

The chain recombines TRBV5-1 with TRBJ2-2; D remains ambiguous. Trimming stripped 0 bases from V and 2 bases from J, with 8 bases between. The CDR3 runs to 15 residues. CDR1 and CDR2 from the germline V gene are SGHRS and YFSETQ. The CDR3 is CASSLERINTGELFF. CDR3 in DNA: TGCGCCAGCAGCTTGGAGAGGATTAACACCGGGGAGCTGTTTTTT.

The chain couples TRBV7-8 to TRBJ2-7, with D unresolved. The CDR3 sequence is 14 residues long. The germline gives CDR1 SGHVS, CDR2 FQNEAQ. Trimming stripped 1 base from V and 4 bases from J, with 11 bases between. The CDR3 nucleotides read TGTGCCAGCAGCTTAGGCCGCGCCGGTTACGAGCAGTACTTC. Its protein product is CASSLGRAGYEQYF.

The V gene is TRBV5-6, the J gene TRBJ2-1; TRBD1 is a possible D gene (6 bases). The V end lost 4 bases, the J end lost 0 bases, and 11 bases lay between the germline ends. CDR3 length equals 15 residues. The germline gives CDR1 SGHDT, CDR2 YYEEEE. The CDR3, as DNA: TGTGCCAGCAGCCGGGACACCCTCTCCTACAATGAGCAGTTCTTC. Its protein product is CASSRDTLSYNEQFF.

The rearrangement links TRBV30 to TRBJ2-5, with 10 nucleotides matching TRBD2. J was trimmed by 8 bases and V by 3 bases; bases with no gene match: 18. Germline V gene data show CDR1 as GTSNPN and CDR2 as SVGIG (reference sequence). The CDR3 runs 17 residues. The CDR3 coding sequence is TGTGCCTGGAGCCTCAAATCAGGGCTAGCGGGGGCGTCAACCCAGTACTTC. Its protein product is CAWSLKSGLAGASTQYF.

V gene TRBV5-1 combines with J gene TRBJ2-2, with TRBD1 matching over 7 bases. Per the germline V gene, CDR1 is SGHRS and CDR2 is YFSETQ. With V trimmed by 1 base and J by 5 bases, 5 bases remained unmatched. This CDR3 is 15 amino acids long. The CDR3, as DNA: TGCGCCAGCAGCTTGACAGGGGCGAGAACCGGGGAGCTGTTTTTT. It codes for CASSLTGARTGELFF.

This clone is a singleton in its sample. This chain joins TRBV30 and TRBJ1-1, with D unresolved. Trimming cost V 3 bases and J 6 bases, with 5 bases left between them. CDR3 length equals 10 residues. Germline CDR1 GTSNPN, CDR2 SVGIG (reference sequence). CDR3 DNA sequence: TGTGCCTGGAGGCGGGCTGAAGCTTTCTTT. This encodes CAWRRAEAFF. Full variable domain (outside the CDR3, taken from reference TRBV30 and TRBJ1-1): SQTIHQWPATLVQPVGSPLSLECTVEGTSNPNLYWYRQAAGRGLQLLFYSVGIGQISSEVPQNLSASRPQDRQFILSSKKLLLSDSGFYLCAWRRAEAFFGQGTRLTVV.

This clone was seen a single time. The CDR3 loop is CASSPAGAKPGNTIYF. The CDR3 DNA is TGTGCCAGCTCCCCCGCAGGGGCGAAGCCTGGAAACACCATATATTTT. The rearrangement links TRBV6-6 to TRBJ1-3, with a possible D match to TRBD1 (6 bases). V lost 8 bases and J 2 bases, leaving 19 bases between the germline ends. Germline lookup yields CDR1 MNHNY and CDR2 SVGAGI (reference sequence). The CDR3 totals 16 residues.